A single T cell receptor (beta chain) is shown here with its context. These data are taken from a study of Ad26.COV2.S vaccination and SARS-CoV-2 variants. Germline values: CDR1 SEHNR, CDR2 FQNEAQ (reference sequence). The CDR3 is 15 amino acids. V was shortened by 1 base and J by 9 bases, with 15 bases between the two germline ends. Here immunoSEQ multiplex PCR was the method, and the copy in TCRdb shows in-frame clones only, minus some. The sample carries hundreds of thousands of clones, more than 70% recorded once. Specified treatment: around 19 received Ad26.COV2.S at low or high dose, single or two shots; 5 received placebo; per-sample allocation not given. Sample collection was performed on day 63 after the first vaccine or placebo injection.

This clonotype originated in a person aged 18-60 years who received the Ad26.COV2.S COVID-19 vaccine or a placebo. The input for sequencing was peripheral blood, taken in a trial of Ad26.COV2.S vaccine versus placebo. The rearrangement uses TRBV7-9 and TRBJ2-2; D remains unclear. Here the CDR3 DNA reads TGTGCCAGCAGCTTAGGTTCGGCGCTGCCTCGGGAGCTGTTTTTT. Its protein product is CASSLGSALPRELFF.